This T cell receptor beta chain was identified during a study of metastatic and nonmetastatic thyroid tumors. Turning to the study itself: From malignant and benign thyroid patients, repertoires in blood and in tumor or nodule tissue were compared.

Under the authors' procedure: The study's classifier, a distant-metastasis tool for papillary thyroid cancer, was built using CDR3 differences across clinicopathological groups. Using MiXCR, TCRdb re-called clones from the PCR reads. Clone size and V and J calls follow TCRdb, not the original study. The repertoire has about 16,000 clones, about 31% of them found once; the top ten carry approximately 7%. Germline V gene lookup returns CDR1 MGHRA and CDR2 YSYEKL. With 3 bases removed from V and 4 bases from J, the gap between germline ends came to 16 bases. This CDR3 contains 17 residues. On this clone: Antigen specificity is unknown.

Not a single patient had been given any form of treatment at any point before undergoing thyroid surgery. Study observations and caveats: Within blood and tumor, benign nodules reportedly had significantly lower TCR beta diversity than malignant thyroid tumors did.

Sequencing was performed on tumor tissue. The V call is TRBV4-1, the J call TRBJ1-6; D call uncertain. This TCR was recovered from a female donor with papillary thyroid cancer or a benign thyroid nodule (not recorded which). Some clones in this sample may be carry-over from other donors' samples. CDR3 nucleotide sequence: TGCGCCAGCAGCCAGCTTTCCCCGGCCAGGTATAATTCACCCCTCCACTTT. It translates to CASSQLSPARYNSPLHF.